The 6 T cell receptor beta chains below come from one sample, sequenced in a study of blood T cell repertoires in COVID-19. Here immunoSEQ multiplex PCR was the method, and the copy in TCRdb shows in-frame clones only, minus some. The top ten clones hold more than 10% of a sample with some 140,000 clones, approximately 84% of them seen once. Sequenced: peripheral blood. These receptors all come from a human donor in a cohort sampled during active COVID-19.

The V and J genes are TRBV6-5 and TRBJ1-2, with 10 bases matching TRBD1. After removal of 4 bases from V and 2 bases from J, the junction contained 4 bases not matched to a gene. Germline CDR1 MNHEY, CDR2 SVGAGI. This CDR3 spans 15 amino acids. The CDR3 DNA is TGTGCCAGCAGTTCGGGACAGGGGAAGAACTATGGCTACACCTTC. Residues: CASSSGQGKNYGYTF.

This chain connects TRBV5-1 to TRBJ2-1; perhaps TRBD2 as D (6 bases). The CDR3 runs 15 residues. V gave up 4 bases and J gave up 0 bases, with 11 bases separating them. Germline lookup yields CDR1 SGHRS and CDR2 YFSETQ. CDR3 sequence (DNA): TGCGCCAGCAGCGGCGGGACCATCTCCTACAATGAGCAGTTCTTC. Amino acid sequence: CASSGGTISYNEQFF.

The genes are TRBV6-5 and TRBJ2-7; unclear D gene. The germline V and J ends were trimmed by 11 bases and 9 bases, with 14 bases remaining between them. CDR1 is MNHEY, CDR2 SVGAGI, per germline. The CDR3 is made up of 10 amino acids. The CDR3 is CAFPRAGQYF. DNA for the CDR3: TGTGCCTTTCCCCGTGCCGGGCAGTACTTC.

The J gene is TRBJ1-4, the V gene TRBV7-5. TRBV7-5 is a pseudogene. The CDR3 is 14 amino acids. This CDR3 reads CARDSQGRETKLFF. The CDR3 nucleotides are TGTGCCAGAGACTCCCAAGGTCGCGAGACAAAACTGTTTTTT.

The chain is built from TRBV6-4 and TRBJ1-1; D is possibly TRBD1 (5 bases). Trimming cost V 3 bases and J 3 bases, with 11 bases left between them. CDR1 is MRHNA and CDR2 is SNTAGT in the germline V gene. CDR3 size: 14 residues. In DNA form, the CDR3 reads TGTGCCAGCAGTGAGGCAGGGTCGGACACTGAAGCTTTCTTT. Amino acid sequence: CASSEAGSDTEAFF.

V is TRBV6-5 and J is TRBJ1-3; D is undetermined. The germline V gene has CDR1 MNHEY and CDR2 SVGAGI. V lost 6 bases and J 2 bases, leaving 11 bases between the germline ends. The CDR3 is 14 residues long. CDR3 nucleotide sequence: TGTGCCAGCAGCCTCCGAGGTCCTGGAAACACCATATATTTT. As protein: CASSLRGPGNTIYF.